This T cell receptor (beta chain) was captured by sequencing in a study of vaccination effects on CD4 cells after COVID-19 (dated by TCRdb to 2021 to 2024). About the study as a whole: Each participant got two doses of an mRNA SARS-CoV-2 vaccine, either BNT162b2 or mRNA-1273. The study compared SARS-CoV-2 spike-specific CD4+ TCR repertoires before and after mRNA vaccination in COVID-19 convalescent patients and infection-naive vaccine recipients. A total of more than 8 COVID-19 convalescent patients and a handful of SARS-CoV-2-naive healthy vaccine recipients were included in the full study. The Oncomine TCR Beta short-read assay on an Illumina iSeq 100 was used to sequence cultures from other donors in the study. Study-level results and caveats: Both infection-induced and vaccine-induced clones contracted markedly at late post-vaccination timepoints, which is consistent with waning T cell responses. Limitations of the study were the small number of convalescent patients and the absence of early post-infection timepoints. Among healthy vaccine recipients, nearly all vaccine-induced clones were SARS-CoV-2 mono-reactive, and just 1 of 255 was cross-reactive with common cold coronaviruses.

Library construction relied on the immunoSEQ multiplex PCR assay. TCR beta CDR3 sequencing was performed on DNA from the cultured, isolated CD4+ T cells. Per the source publication's procedure: Non-productive TCR sequences were removed and reads were trimmed to the CDR3 region, keeping CDR3s of at least 7 amino acids. The MANAFEST web app was used to pick out antigen-specific clonotypes by comparing their expansion in peptide wells with that in reference cultures. To be called positive, a clone needed expansion at FDR<0.05 compared with the reference and with all other wells, an odds ratio greater than 5, and a frequency greater than 0.1% in two replicate wells. Clonotypes significantly expanded in SARS-CoV-2 spike wells and in at least one common cold coronavirus spike condition were defined as cross-reactive. CDR3 similarity was assessed by Levenshtein distance using the stringdist R package, and unrooted trees were constructed with ape in R 3.6.1. TCRdb re-hosts the immuneACCESS table, in-frame sequences only. Its copies lack some clones; in the studies checked, an unresolved V gene accounts for under half of them, and the cause for the rest is not known. V and J calls and clone size follow that table, whereas D and trimming were derived from the DNA. This sample holds 20,000 to 25,000 clones; 60% to 75% were observed only once. Approximately 12% of the sample belongs to the ten largest clones.

To identify antigen-specific CD4+ T cell clonotypes by their expansion, the ViraFEST assay first stimulated PBMC with viral peptide pools and then applied TCR sequencing. After around 11 days of culture, CD4+ T cells were isolated with the EasySep CD4+ T cell isolation kit. The absence of prior SARS-CoV-2 infection in healthy vaccine recipients was confirmed by negative nucleocapsid antibodies before and after vaccination. A few million PBMC per well were cultured with 10 ug/ml peptides in IMDM containing roughly 5% human AB serum, approximately 10 IU/ml IL-2 and gentamicin. On days 3 and 7, half of the culture medium was replaced with fresh IL-2-containing medium. Unless noted otherwise, every peptide stimulation condition was grown in triplicate wells. Using Ficoll-Paque Plus gradient centrifugation, PBMC were separated from whole blood and then either used fresh or cryopreserved at -140C. The spike proteins of SARS-CoV-2 and of the common cold coronaviruses HCoV-NL63, HCoV-OC43 and HCoV-229E were spanned by overlapping peptide pools. The QIAamp micro DNA kit was used to extract genomic DNA from the cultured CD4+ T cells.

In the case of this clone: Its antigen is currently not known. The input lacks base qualities; no much larger clone sits a single base away.

The CDR3, from cysteine to phenylalanine, totals 16 residues. Only the CDR3 DNA stays, 48 bases, in frame from base 1. The germline V gene provides CDR1 KGHSH and CDR2 LQKENI. The junction shows trimming of 3 bases on V and 4 bases on J, plus 18 bases between the germline ends. The chain couples TRBV18 to TRBJ1-2, with TRBD1 as a weak D call on 6 bases. The input for sequencing was CD4+ T cells from PBMCs cultured with HCoV-OC43 spike peptides, taken before COVID-19 vaccination. The cell subset or site label, read with the paper, signifies: HCoV-OC43 spike overlapping peptide pool stimulation. This TCR was recovered from a human donor who received a COVID-19 vaccine. The CDR3 protein is CASSPNREPGGYGYTF. The nucleotide sequence reads as follows: TGTGCCAGCTCACCGAACAGGGAACCCGGGGGCTATGGCTACACCTTC. The full variable domain, with segments outside the CDR3 supplied by the reference TRBV18 and TRBJ1-2 proteins, appears as NAGVMQNPRHLVRRRGQEARLRCSPMKGHSHVYWYRQLPEEGLKFMVYLQKENIIDESGMPKERFSAEFPKEGPSILRIQQVVRGDSAAYFCASSPNREPGGYGYTFGSGTRLTVV.